These 10 T cell receptor beta chains originate from one sample sequenced in a study of T-cell reconstitution after alpha-beta-depleted transplantation in children. Preparation of the TCRbeta library was carried out with unique molecular identifiers. TCRdb analysed the PCR reads with MiXCR anew, one entry per CDR3 protein. The data contain about a million distinct CDR3 sequences, roughly 31% of them singletons. The sample here was PBMCs, mostly from graft donor cells, taken 360 days after TCRalphabeta/CD19-depleted stem cell transplant. Receptors originate from a boy under three years old who had a stem cell transplant for SCID, so the T cells may come from the graft donor.

This chain connects TRBV6-6 to TRBJ2-1; 8 nucleotides line up with TRBD1. The CDR3 runs to 11 residues. Germline CDR1 and CDR2: MNHNY and SVGAGI (reference sequence). V shed 10 bases, J shed 6 bases, and the junction held 2 bases outside the gene matches. CDR3 coding DNA: TGTGCCACCGACAGGGGCAATGAGCAGTTCTTC. Encoded protein: CATDRGNEQFF.

The chain is built from TRBV5-1 and TRBJ1-4; D unresolved. Germline values: CDR1 SGHRS, CDR2 YFSETQ. V lost 4 bases and J lost 4, with 11 bases in between. This CDR3 has 14 amino acids. The CDR3 spells CASSPTTINEKLFF. Here the CDR3 DNA reads TGCGCCAGCAGCCCAACAACAATTAATGAAAAACTGTTTTTT.

This clonotype was seen only a few times. The V gene is TRBV15, the J gene TRBJ2-7, with a possible D match to TRBD1 (5 bases). The V and J ends lost 0 bases and 2 bases respectively, with 11 bases between them. This CDR3 has 15 residues. Germline-derived CDR1 and CDR2 are LNHNV and YYDKDF (reference sequence). The CDR3 sequence: CATSRDREGAYEQYF. The CDR3 region has the DNA TGTGCCACCAGCAGAGATCGCGAAGGGGCCTACGAGCAGTACTTC.

The chain recombines TRBV29-1 with TRBJ1-2, with 8 bases that match TRBD1. Per the germline V gene, CDR1 is SQVTM and CDR2 is ANQGSEA. The CDR3 runs to 16 residues. The J segment lost 5 bases and the V segment lost 4 bases, leaving 15 bases of the junction unmatched. The CDR3 spells CSVGGPGQGKGYGYTF. The DNA of the CDR3 is TGCAGCGTTGGAGGCCCTGGACAGGGTAAAGGGTATGGCTACACCTTC.

The CDR3 loop is CSVDSHRANSNQPQHF. The CDR3 DNA reads TGCAGCGTTGACTCCCACAGGGCCAATAGCAATCAGCCCCAGCATTTT. The chain has TRBV29-1 and TRBJ1-5, with D perhaps TRBD1 (6 bases). Trimming took off 3 bases at V and 0 bases at J, with 15 bases between the two ends. In germline, CDR1 is SQVTM, CDR2 ANQGSEA. There are 16 residues in the CDR3. The entire variable domain, with the rest obtained from reference TRBV29-1 and TRBJ1-5, is as follows: SAVISQKPSRDICQRGTSLTIQCQVDSQVTMMFWYRQQPGQSLTLIATANQGSEATYESGFVIDKFPISRPNLTFSTLTVSNMSPEDSSIYLCSVDSHRANSNQPQHFGDGTRLSIL.

The chain links TRBV20-1 to TRBJ1-5, with D possibly being TRBD1 (6 bases). The CDR3 length is 13 residues. Per the germline V gene, CDR1 is DFQATT and CDR2 is SNEGSKA (reference sequence). Trimming left V 5 bases short and J 1 base short, with 9 bases between. The CDR3 here is CSASRGSNQPQHF. The CDR3 DNA reads as TGCAGTGCTTCCAGGGGCAGCAATCAGCCCCAGCATTTT.

This clonotype showed up just a few times. The CDR3 sequence is CASSKGGLNTEAFF. CDR3 DNA sequence: TGTGCCAGCAGTAAGGGGGGGCTGAACACTGAAGCTTTCTTT. The rearrangement uses TRBV6-1 and TRBJ1-1, with D perhaps matching TRBD1 (6 bases). CDR1 and CDR2 from the germline V gene are MNHNS and SASEGT. The CDR3 loop spans 14 amino acids. Between the trimmed V and J ends, which lost 5 bases and 0 bases, there was a span of 10 bases.

This clonotype has only a few counts. The chain uses TRBV12-3 or TRBV12-4 and TRBJ2-3; 7 bases align to TRBD2. The CDR3 sequence is 16 residues long. V dropped 6 bases and J dropped 5; count of bases not matched to a gene: 14. CDR3 DNA: TGTGCCAGCAGCCCCCGCCCTTGGTCGGGGGGAGATACGCAGTATTTT. It encodes CASSPRPWSGGDTQYF.

The J gene is TRBJ2-4, the V gene TRBV12-3 or TRBV12-4; D may be TRBD2 (6 bases). The CDR3 runs to 15 residues. V gave up 4 bases and J gave up 0 bases, with 10 bases separating them. The CDR3 region is CASSSGLVAKNIQYF. The CDR3 DNA is TGTGCCAGCAGTTCGGGACTTGTAGCCAAAAACATTCAGTACTTC.

The chain joins TRBV9 to TRBJ1-1; 7 bases align to TRBD1. The CDR3 covers 15 residues. The germline CDR1 and CDR2 sequences are SGDLS and YYNGEE. With 0 bases clipped from V and 5 bases from J, the junction kept 7 bases outside the gene matches. CDR3 nucleotides: TGTGCCAGCAGCGTAGTGATAGGGGGCGGAACTGAAGCTTTCTTT. It is translated as CASSVVIGGGTEAFF.